Here is one T cell receptor (beta chain) with its context. Antigen unknown. Looked up from germline, CDR1 is GTSNPN and CDR2 is SVGIG (reference sequence). V lost 4 bases to trimming and J lost 7 bases, with 16 bases between them. The CDR3 is made up of 13 amino acids. The entry originates in a study of OX40 agonist ivuxolimab in advanced cancers. Study-level background: People in dose escalation had one of these cancers: hepatocellular carcinoma, melanoma, renal cell or head and neck cancer.

The study, taken as a whole, reports: Among T cells, CD8+ cells averaged more expanded clones than CD4+ cells.

TCRdb's table, derived via immunoSEQ multiplex PCR, lists solely in-frame clones and lacks some. The repertoire holds more than 50,000 clones, with 75% to 90% as singletons. The TCR originated in an adult with an advanced solid tumor such as melanoma, head and neck, liver or kidney cancer. J is TRBJ1-2 and V is TRBV30; TRBD1 is a possible D gene (6 bases). This sample comprised CD4+ or CD8+ T cells sorted from blood, obtained in a trial of the OX40 agonist ivuxolimab. The CDR3 reads CAWTRGRDTGYTF. Written as DNA, the CDR3 is TGTGCCTGGACGAGGGGGAGGGATACTGGCTACACCTTC.